This T cell receptor beta chain stems from a study of CXCR3-negative and CXCR3-positive naive CD8 T cells. On the study more broadly: Roughly 1.5 +/- 0.3 million TRB reads came from each library, giving 110 million to 150 million in total. Notes on the study in general: TRB CDR3s of CXCR3-positive naive cells were more hydrophobic than those of CXCR3-negative naive cells. Memory cells showed distinct TRBV-TRBJ patterns, while the two naive subsets matched.

The study made its TRB cDNA libraries by 5' RACE, adding UMI labels. TCRdb reanalyzed the 5' RACE reads and collapses them to one entry per CDR3 protein, without DNA. The repertoire shows roughly 55,000 distinct CDR3 sequences; the top ten hold around 0.51%. As regards this clonotype: The antigen is undetermined.

The CDR3 runs to 12 residues. Material for sequencing was naive CXCR3+ CD8+ T cells from blood. The subset: CD45RO-CCR7+CD27+CD95- naive CD8+ T cells expressing CXCR3 (TNR3+). The rearrangement links TRBV12-3 or TRBV12-4 to TRBJ1-1; there is no DNA to check the TCRdb D call of TRBD1. The sequence was collected from a human donor in good health. Some clones in this sample may be carry-over from other donors' samples. The CDR3: CASSFGGGEAFF.